Listed here is a single TCR beta chain. Its antigen is unknown. Distinct nucleotide sequences in the sample also encode this CDR3. The record originates from a study of beta chain features in type 1 diabetes. Study-level points and caveats: TCRB CDR3s from Type 1 diabetes patients were moderately but significantly shorter in all four CD4+ subsets.

All of the isolated RNA was reverse transcribed, so expressed TCRB transcripts were sequenced. Repertoires were generated with immunoSEQ multiplex PCR, while TCRdb's copy carries only in-frame clones and drops some. The data contain some 150,000 clones, 9% to 10% of them singletons. Source material: central memory CD4+ T cells from blood. The sequence came from a young woman with type 1 diabetes.

CDR3 in DNA: TGTGCCAGCTCACCACAGGGGGCCACTGAAGCTTTCTTT. Translating it yields CASSPQGATEAFF. V and J are TRBV18 and TRBJ1-1, with 7 bases identical to TRBD1. Germline loops: CDR1 KGHSH, CDR2 LQKENI. Trimming took 1 base from V and 4 from J; bases not matched to a gene: 0. CDR3 length equals 13 residues.